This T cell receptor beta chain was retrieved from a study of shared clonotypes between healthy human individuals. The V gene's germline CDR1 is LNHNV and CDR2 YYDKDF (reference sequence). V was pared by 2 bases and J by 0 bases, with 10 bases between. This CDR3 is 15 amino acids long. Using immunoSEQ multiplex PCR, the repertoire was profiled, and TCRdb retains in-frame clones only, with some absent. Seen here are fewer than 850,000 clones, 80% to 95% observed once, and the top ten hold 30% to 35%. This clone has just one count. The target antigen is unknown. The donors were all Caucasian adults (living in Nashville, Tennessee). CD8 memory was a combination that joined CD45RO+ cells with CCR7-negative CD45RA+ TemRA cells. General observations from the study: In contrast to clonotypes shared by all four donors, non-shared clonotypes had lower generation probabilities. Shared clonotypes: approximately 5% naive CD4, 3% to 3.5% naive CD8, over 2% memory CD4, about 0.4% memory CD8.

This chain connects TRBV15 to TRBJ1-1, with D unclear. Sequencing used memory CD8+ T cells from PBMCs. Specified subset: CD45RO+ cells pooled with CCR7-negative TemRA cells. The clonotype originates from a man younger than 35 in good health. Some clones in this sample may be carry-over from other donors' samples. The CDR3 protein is CATSRPDGVNTEAFF. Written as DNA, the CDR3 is TGTGCCACCAGCAGACCGGACGGGGTGAACACTGAAGCTTTCTTT.